This TCR beta chain emerged from a study of blood T cell repertoires in COVID-19. Study as a whole: COVID-19 samples collected from the United States, Italy and Spain covered acute and convalescent phases. PBMCs, B-cell-depleted T cells, or T cells were the source of the cDNA or gDNA that made up the material.

A single count supports this clone. J lost 6 bases, V lost 5 bases, and 4 bases had no gene match. The germline CDR1 and CDR2 sequences are MNHEY and SMNVEV (reference sequence). This CDR3 has 13 residues. Sequenced by immunoSEQ multiplex PCR; TCRdb stores in-frame clones only, minus some. The sample records some 80,000 clones, more than 80% being singletons. This chain links TRBV27 with TRBJ1-1; 9 bases fit TRBD1. The sequencing sample was made of peripheral blood. This TCR was recovered from a human donor in a cohort sampled during active COVID-19. The CDR3 loop is CASSRTGVAEAFF. DNA for the CDR3: TGTGCCAGCAGTCGGACAGGGGTAGCTGAAGCTTTCTTT.